One TCR beta chain is described in this entry. Different DNA sequences within this sample yield the same CDR3. Libraries were prepared by immunoSEQ multiplex PCR; TCRdb keeps only in-frame clonotypes and omits some of them. The sample gives 2 million to 2.5 million clones, 80% to 95% of which show up once; approximately 0.39% is in the top ten. This record belongs to a study of shared clonotypes between healthy human individuals. The CDR3 consists of 13 residues. The V end lost 1 base, the J end lost 2 bases, and 5 bases lay between the germline ends. CDR1 and CDR2 from the germline V gene are MGHRA and YSYEKL.

The sequence was obtained from a man in his late teens or twenties in good health. Some clones in this sample may be carry-over from other donors' samples. Sequencing was performed on naive CD4+ T cells from PBMCs. Sample subset: CD45RA+ positively selected. This sequence joins TRBV4-1 and TRBJ1-2, with a tentative D call TRBD1 (5 bases). This CDR3 reads CASSQGQNYGYTF. The CDR3 coding sequence is TGCGCCAGCAGCCAAGGACAGAACTATGGCTACACCTTC.